One sample yielded the 20 T cell receptor beta chains listed below, sequenced in a study of blood T cell repertoires in COVID-19. Sequencing was performed with immunoSEQ multiplex PCR; in TCRdb, only in-frame clones are kept and a portion is missing. The sample carries approximately 230,000 clones, 70% to 90% recorded once. The sequenced material came from peripheral blood. The receptors stem from a woman aged 35 to 49 who had recovered from COVID-19.

This chain uses TRBV4-1 with TRBJ2-7, with D uncertain. Per germline, CDR1 MGHRA and CDR2 YSYEKL. The V end was cut by 1 base, the J end by 2 bases, with 12 bases between. The CDR3 is 15 amino acids. The CDR3 region has the DNA TGCGCCAGCAGCCAAGTAAGTGGAGAGGCCTACGAGCAGTACTTC. This encodes CASSQVSGEAYEQYF.

This clone occurred many times. V is TRBV10-3 and J is TRBJ2-3; D not resolved. The CDR3 is 15 amino acids. V was trimmed by 0 bases and J by 2 bases, leaving 9 bases between them. In germline, CDR1 is ENHRY, CDR2 SYGVKD. Written as DNA, the CDR3 is TGTGCCATCAGTGAGTCAGTGGCCACCACAGATACGCAGTATTTT. Translation gives CAISESVATTDTQYF.

This clone came up many times. This specimen includes other DNA sequences encoding the same CDR3. V usage is TRBV24-1 and J usage is TRBJ2-7; the D gene is possibly TRBD2 (5 bases). Germline V gene sequence: CDR1 KGHDR, CDR2 SFDVKD. The CDR3 runs to 11 residues. The V and J ends lost 5 bases and 4 bases respectively, with 5 bases between them. CDR3 in DNA: TGTGCCACCAGTGCGGGGTACGAGCAGTACTTC. Translation gives CATSAGYEQYF.

V is TRBV7-9 and J is TRBJ2-7; D is perhaps TRBD2 (5 bases). CDR3 length: 14 residues. The V end lost 6 bases, the J end lost 0 bases, and 12 bases lay between the germline ends. Germline CDR1 is SEHNR and CDR2 is FQNEAQ (reference sequence). CDR3 DNA: TGTGCCAGCAGACCGCCCGGGGTCTCCTACGAGCAGTACTTC. Amino acid sequence: CASRPPGVSYEQYF.

V usage is TRBV15 and J usage is TRBJ2-6, with 9 nucleotides matching TRBD1. The CDR3 runs 16 residues. The J segment lost 3 bases and the V segment lost 6 bases, leaving 6 bases of the junction unmatched. Looked up from germline, CDR1 is LNHNV and CDR2 is YYDKDF (reference sequence). The CDR3 sequence: CATRSTGGIGANVLTF. CDR3 in DNA: TGTGCCACCAGGTCCACAGGGGGCATTGGGGCCAACGTCCTGACTTTC. Variable domain in full (rest from reference TRBV15 and TRBJ2-6): DAMVIQNPRYQVTQFGKPVTLSCSQTLNHNVMYWYQQKSSQAPKLLFHYYDKDFNNEADTPDNFQSRRPNTSFCFLDIRSPGLGDTAMYLCATRSTGGIGANVLTFGAGSRLTVL.

This chain connects TRBV7-2 to TRBJ2-6, with unresolved D. V shed 5 bases and J shed 4 bases, with 15 bases lying between them. Germline CDR1 reads SGHTA; CDR2 reads FQGNSA. This CDR3 has 16 amino acids. The CDR3 DNA reads as TGTGCCAGCAGCGTCCTACCCTTAAACGGGGCCAACGTCCTGACTTTC. Its translation: CASSVLPLNGANVLTF.

The chain recombines TRBV7-9 with TRBJ2-3; 8 bases match TRBD2. The V gene's germline CDR1 is SEHNR and CDR2 FQNEAQ (reference sequence). V dropped 3 bases and J dropped 3; count of bases not matched to a gene: 5. The CDR3 runs 15 residues. For the CDR3, the DNA is TGTGCCAGCAGCTTTACTAGCGGCTTGACAGATACGCAGTATTTT. It is translated as CASSFTSGLTDTQYF.

This chain links TRBV5-1 with TRBJ2-6, with 10 bases that match TRBD2. The CDR3 has 18 amino acids. Germline-derived CDR1 and CDR2 are SGHRS and YFSETQ. The J segment lost 3 bases and the V segment lost 4 bases, leaving 10 bases of the junction unmatched. CDR3 nucleotides: TGCGCCAGCAGCCTGTACCCTAGCGGGAGTTATGGGGCCAACGTCCTGACTTTC. Translating gives CASSLYPSGSYGANVLTF. Complete variable domain (other parts from reference TRBV5-1 and TRBJ2-6): KAGVTQTPRYLIKTRGQQVTLSCSPISGHRSVSWYQQTPGQGLQFLFEYFSETQRNKGNFPGRFSGRQFSNSRSEMNVSTLELGDSALYLCASSLYPSGSYGANVLTFGAGSRLTVL.

This chain links TRBV7-3 with TRBJ2-2, with 8 bases that match TRBD1. The J segment lost 2 bases and the V segment lost 5 bases, leaving 13 bases of the junction unmatched. The CDR3 runs to 18 residues. Germline V gene lookup returns CDR1 SGHTA and CDR2 FQGTGA. The DNA of the CDR3 is TGTGCCAGCAGCCGAGCCTCCGGGACAGGAGGTAACACCGGGGAGCTGTTTTTT. This encodes CASSRASGTGGNTGELFF.

The chain employs TRBV6-2 or TRBV6-3 and TRBJ1-4; D is possibly TRBD1 (6 bases). V gave up 5 bases and J gave up 5 bases, with 21 bases separating them. The CDR3 sequence is 17 residues long. CDR1 and CDR2 from the germline V gene are MNHEY and SVGEGT. In nucleotides, the CDR3 is TGTGCCAGCAGTCCGAGTACAGGGTATCCGGGAAATGAAAAACTGTTTTTT. Translating gives CASSPSTGYPGNEKLFF.

The chain recombines TRBV19 with TRBJ1-3; maybe TRBD1 (6 bases). Germline V gene data show CDR1 as LNHDA and CDR2 as SQIVND (reference sequence). V gave up 7 bases and J gave up 5 bases, with 15 bases separating them. The CDR3 totals 14 residues. The CDR3 sequence: CASMTGQKRNTIYF. The CDR3 coding sequence is TGTGCCAGTATGACCGGACAGAAAAGAAACACCATATATTTT.

The chain carries TRBV19 and TRBJ2-7; TRBD2 is a possible D gene (5 bases). V was trimmed by 3 bases and J by 6 bases, leaving 12 bases between them. This CDR3 has 13 amino acids. CDR1 is LNHDA and CDR2 is SQIVND in the germline V gene (reference sequence). CDR3 protein: CASSIALATEQYF. In DNA form, the CDR3 reads TGTGCCAGTAGTATTGCTCTAGCTACCGAGCAGTACTTC.

The rearrangement joins TRBV9 to TRBJ2-7; 9 bases align to TRBD1. The CDR3 consists of 14 residues. The junction had 5 bases not matched to a gene; V was cut back by 0 bases and J by 7 bases. The germline V gene has CDR1 SGDLS and CDR2 YYNGEE. In nucleotides, the CDR3 is TGTGCCAGCAGCGTAGAGGGACAGGGCCGGGAGCAGTACTTC. Residues: CASSVEGQGREQYF.

The chain recombines TRBV2 with TRBJ1-6; the D is unclear. CDR1 is SNHLY, CDR2 FYNNEI, per germline. V gave up 3 bases and J gave up 7 bases, with 7 bases separating them. This CDR3 comprises 13 residues. For the CDR3, the DNA is TGTGCCAGCAGTGATGCGGCAAATTCACCCCTCCACTTT. This gives the protein CASSDAANSPLHF.

The gene calls are TRBV30 and TRBJ1-5; TRBD1 is a possible D gene (6 bases). Looked up from germline, CDR1 is GTSNPN and CDR2 is SVGIG (reference sequence). There are 15 residues in the CDR3. The V end was cut by 5 bases, the J end by 2 bases, with 16 bases between. DNA for the CDR3: TGTGCCTGGTCTGAGGGACAAAGGGGCAATCAGCCCCAGCATTTT. Translated, it gives CAWSEGQRGNQPQHF.

The chain has TRBV19 and TRBJ1-4, with D possibly matching TRBD1 (5 bases). The length of the CDR3 is 15 residues. V lost 5 bases to trimming and J lost 0 bases, with 10 bases between them. Germline CDR1 reads LNHDA; CDR2 reads SQIVND (reference sequence). For the CDR3, the DNA is TGTGCCAGTAGTCTCCACAGGTCAACTAATGAAAAACTGTTTTTT. It yields the protein CASSLHRSTNEKLFF. Looking up the rest from reference TRBV19 and TRBJ1-4 gives the full variable domain: DGGITQSPKYLFRKEGQNVTLSCEQNLNHDAMYWYRQDPGQGLRLIYYSQIVNDFQKGDIAEGYSVSREKKESFPLTVTSAQKNPTAFYLCASSLHRSTNEKLFFGSGTQLSVL.

This clone has just a few counts. The rearrangement uses TRBV3-1 (or the pseudogene TRBV3-2) and TRBJ2-7; the D is unclear. The CDR3 contains 17 residues. Trimming stripped 0 bases from V and 4 bases from J, with 19 bases between. Looked up from germline, CDR1 is LGHDT and CDR2 is YNNKEL (reference sequence). Written as DNA, the CDR3 is TGTGCCAGCAGCCAAGAACCCCAGAGGTACGGAAGGTACGAGCAGTACTTC. Translated: CASSQEPQRYGRYEQYF.

The rearrangement joins TRBV6-5 to TRBJ2-7; 10 nucleotides align to TRBD1. J was trimmed by 8 bases and V by 7 bases; bases with no gene match: 11. CDR1 MNHEY and CDR2 SVGAGI come from the germline V gene. The CDR3 is 14 residues long. For the CDR3, the DNA is TGTGCCAGCAACCCCGGGACAGGGGTCGGTAAGCAGTACTTC. This gives the protein CASNPGTGVGKQYF.

The V gene is TRBV20-1, the J gene TRBJ2-7; D perhaps matches TRBD1 (5 bases). CDR1 is DFQATT and CDR2 is SNEGSKA in the germline V gene (reference sequence). Trimming cost V 3 bases and J 6 bases, with 18 bases left between them. CDR3 length equals 14 residues. CDR3 sequence: CSASVGLGLGEQYF. The CDR3 DNA reads TGCAGTGCTAGTGTGGGGCTCGGGCTCGGCGAGCAGTACTTC.

The chain employs TRBV19 and TRBJ2-4, with 10 positions matching TRBD1. The CDR3 has 16 amino acids. Germline CDR1 and CDR2: LNHDA and SQIVND (reference sequence). Trimming at V came to 5 bases and at J to 8 bases, leaving 12 bases not matched to a gene. The CDR3 sequence: CASSPGTGVPPYIQYF. In DNA form, the CDR3 reads TGTGCCAGTAGTCCCGGGACAGGGGTGCCTCCGTACATTCAGTACTTC. Using reference TRBV19 and TRBJ2-4 for the parts outside the CDR3, the full variable domain is DGGITQSPKYLFRKEGQNVTLSCEQNLNHDAMYWYRQDPGQGLRLIYYSQIVNDFQKGDIAEGYSVSREKKESFPLTVTSAQKNPTAFYLCASSPGTGVPPYIQYFGAGTRLSVL.